The rows below give T cell receptor beta chains drawn from one sample of a study of T cell clones after liver transplantation. The method was immunoSEQ multiplex PCR; TCRdb's version includes in-frame clones alone and lacks a portion of them. This sample has tens of thousands of clones, with roughly 80% found just once. Specimen: CD4+ T cells from blood, collected 12 months after liver transplant. Receptor source: a human patient who received a liver transplant. The graft donor may be the source of some T cells. Each CDR3 is given with its conserved first and last residue. Each record gives: CDR3 length, D gene, V gene, clone size, J gene, CDR3 protein, CDR3 DNA. A D gene is named only where the DNA matches it firmly. Clone size is not always given. Where it is, it says once, few, many or a class for expanded clones.

len: 12; d_gene: NA; v_gene: TRBV30; abundance: NA; j_gene: TRBJ2-5; CDR3aa: CAWSASVETQYF; CDR3nt: TGTGCCTGGAGCGCAAGCGTTGAGACCCAGTACTTC
len: 18; d_gene: TRBD1; v_gene: TRBV27; abundance: NA; j_gene: TRBJ2-6; CDR3aa: CASSYKGTAYSGANVLTF; CDR3nt: TGTGCCAGCAGTTATAAAGGGACAGCCTACTCTGGGGCCAACGTCCTGACTTTC
len: 11; d_gene: NA; v_gene: TRBV29-1; abundance: NA; j_gene: TRBJ2-7; CDR3aa: CSVGVGREQYF; CDR3nt: TGCAGCGTTGGGGTGGGGCGGGAGCAGTACTTC
len: 13; d_gene: NA; v_gene: TRBV19; abundance: NA; j_gene: TRBJ1-2; CDR3aa: CASRRTVNYGYTF; CDR3nt: TGTGCCAGTAGGCGTACAGTCAACTATGGCTACACCTTC
len: 11; d_gene: NA; v_gene: TRBV30; abundance: few; j_gene: TRBJ2-3; CDR3aa: CAWSPTDTQYF; CDR3nt: TGTGCCTGGAGCCCCACAGATACGCAGTATTTT
len: 13; d_gene: NA; v_gene: TRBV2; abundance: NA; j_gene: TRBJ1-5; CDR3aa: CASKQDSNQPQHF; CDR3nt: TGTGCCAGTAAGCAGGATAGCAATCAGCCCCAGCATTTT
len: 21; d_gene: NA; v_gene: TRBV19; abundance: NA; j_gene: TRBJ2-1; CDR3aa: CASSIGQVRVPSSKSYNEQFF; CDR3nt: TGTGCCAGTAGTATAGGACAGGTTAGGGTACCCTCCAGCAAGTCCTACAATGAGCAGTTCTTC
len: 13; d_gene: NA; v_gene: TRBV28; abundance: NA; j_gene: TRBJ1-2; CDR3aa: CASSFAGSYGYTF; CDR3nt: TGTGCCAGCAGTTTTGCGGGGAGCTATGGCTACACCTTC
len: 13; d_gene: TRBD1; v_gene: TRBV9; abundance: NA; j_gene: TRBJ1-2; CDR3aa: CASTFGTDYGYTF; CDR3nt: TGTGCCAGCACCTTCGGGACAGACTATGGCTACACCTTC
len: 13; d_gene: NA; v_gene: TRBV29-1; abundance: NA; j_gene: TRBJ2-3; CDR3aa: CSVVISSTDTQYF; CDR3nt: TGCAGCGTTGTTATCTCTAGCACAGATACGCAGTATTTT
len: 15; d_gene: NA; v_gene: TRBV5-1; abundance: NA; j_gene: TRBJ2-7; CDR3aa: CASSLVGGGGYEQYF; CDR3nt: TGCGCCAGCAGCTTGGTAGGGGGAGGGGGCTACGAGCAGTACTTC
len: 15; d_gene: NA; v_gene: TRBV6-7; abundance: NA; j_gene: TRBJ1-3; CDR3aa: CASSYPGSSGNTIYF; CDR3nt: TGTGCCAGCAGTTACCCGGGGTCCTCTGGAAACACCATATATTTT
len: 15; d_gene: NA; v_gene: TRBV4-1; abundance: NA; j_gene: TRBJ1-1; CDR3aa: CASSQDPRLAEEAFF; CDR3nt: TGCGCCAGCAGCCAAGATCCCCGATTGGCCGAGGAAGCTTTCTTT
len: 19; d_gene: TRBD2; v_gene: TRBV7-9; abundance: NA; j_gene: TRBJ2-1; CDR3aa: CASSFRLTSAYLSYNEQFF; CDR3nt: TGTGCCAGCAGCTTCCGATTGACTAGCGCCTACCTCTCCTACAATGAGCAGTTCTTC
len: 14; d_gene: NA; v_gene: TRBV28; abundance: NA; j_gene: TRBJ2-3; CDR3aa: CASRLGTSTDTQYF; CDR3nt: TGTGCCAGCAGGCTAGGCACTAGCACAGATACGCAGTATTTT
len: 14; d_gene: NA; v_gene: TRBV6-5; abundance: NA; j_gene: TRBJ1-1; CDR3aa: CASRLNRGNTEAFF; CDR3nt: TGTGCCAGCAGGCTCAATCGAGGGAACACTGAAGCTTTCTTT
len: 16; d_gene: NA; v_gene: TRBV9; abundance: NA; j_gene: TRBJ2-3; CDR3aa: CASSAGASAQGDTQYF; CDR3nt: TGTGCCAGCAGCGCAGGGGCGAGCGCTCAGGGAGATACGCAGTATTTT
len: 15; d_gene: TRBD2; v_gene: TRBV5-1; abundance: NA; j_gene: TRBJ2-7; CDR3aa: CASSLERGGSYEQYF; CDR3nt: TGCGCCAGCAGCTTGGAGCGGGGGGGATCCTACGAGCAGTACTTC
len: 12; d_gene: NA; v_gene: TRBV28; abundance: few; j_gene: TRBJ1-1; CDR3aa: CASSQHTLGAFF; CDR3nt: TGTGCCAGCAGTCAACATACCCTAGGAGCTTTCTTT
len: 17; d_gene: TRBD2; v_gene: TRBV7-3; abundance: NA; j_gene: TRBJ2-3; CDR3aa: CASSLNQGLAGGDTQYF; CDR3nt: TGTGCCAGCAGCTTAAATCAGGGACTAGCGGGAGGTGATACGCAGTATTTT